This T cell receptor (beta chain) comes out of a study of shared clonotypes between healthy human individuals. Everyone who donated was a Caucasian adult who lived in Nashville, Tennessee. The V end was cut by 6 bases, the J end by 7 bases, with 9 bases between. The CDR3 consists of 11 residues. Germline V lookup: CDR1 DFQATT, CDR2 SNEGSKA (reference sequence). The authors split each subset's genomic DNA evenly across several immunoSEQ plates. The assay was immunoSEQ multiplex PCR, and TCRdb's table has in-frame clones only and misses some. This table has roughly 700,000 clones, approximately 74% appearing once. This clone has more than one count but fewer than ten. Its antigen is not known. Study observations and caveats: The naive CD4 repertoires of several donors were compared, and about 5% of clonotypes were shared. It was the non-shared clonotypes that had lower generation probabilities than clonotypes shared by all four donors.

This sequence was found in a young woman in good health. V is TRBV20-1 and J is TRBJ1-4; D call uncertain. Sequencing was carried out using memory CD4+ T cells sorted from blood. Subset defined: CD45RA-negative fraction. Written as DNA, the CDR3 is TGCAGTGCGGGCAGGACTGAAAAACTGTTTTTT. Its translation is CSAGRTEKLFF.